The rows below give T cell receptor beta chains drawn from one sample of a study of human T cells and chemical hapten exposure. TCRdb reprocessed the RACE reads with MiXCR, giving one entry per CDR3 protein. Of around 300,000 distinct CDR3 sequences in the sample, approximately 5.8% were seen once. The sequencing used whole blood, collected in connection with sensitization to the hapten diphenylcyclopropenone (DPC). The receptor set was obtained from a woman aged 18-30 years with alopecia areata. Some clones in this sample may be carry-over from other donors' samples. Each CDR3 is given with its conserved first and last residue. The D gene is left open where the match is weak. Rows may omit the clone size; those that give it use once, few, many or a size class.

d_call clone_size j_call v_call cdr3_nt cdr3_aa
TRBD1 once TRBJ1-1 TRBV7-3 TGTGCCAGCAGCTCAGGGGACAGGGTCACTGAAGCTTTCTTT CASSSGDRVTEAFF
TRBD2 many TRBJ2-4 TRBV20-1 TGCAGTGCTAGGACAGCGGGGGGTGAGCGGGCCAAAAACATTCAGTACTTC CSARTAGGERAKNIQYF
TRBD2 many TRBJ2-3 TRBV6-2/TRBV6-3 TGTGCCAGCAGTTACGAGCGGGCTAGCGGGGGGGCTACGGATACGCAGTATTTT CASSYERASGGATDTQYF
- few TRBJ1-2 TRBV29-1 TGCAGCGTCCCTGGAGGAAGGGGTGGGGGCTACACCTTC CSVPGGRGGGYTF
- - TRBJ1-1 TRBV7-9 TGTGCCAGCAGCTTGGGGGGAGGATGGACTGAAGCTTTCTTT CASSLGGGWTEAFF
- - TRBJ1-5 TRBV21-1 TGTGCCAGCAGCAAATCAACGGGGAGCAATCAGCCCCAGCATTTT CASSKSTGSNQPQHF
TRBD1 many TRBJ2-3 TRBV3-1 TGTGCCAGCAGCACCAGACAGGGGGCTGATACGCAGTATTTT CASSTRQGADTQYF
TRBD1 - TRBJ2-5 TRBV5-1 TGCGCCAGCAGCTTGCTAGGGGGCGGAGGGACCCAGTACTTC CASSLLGGGGTQYF
- - TRBJ1-2 TRBV7-2 TGTGCCAGCAGCCCTCGCAGGGAGGGCTATGGCTACACCTTC CASSPRREGYGYTF
- - TRBJ2-1 TRBV2 TGTGCCAGTTTCCTTTCTGGGGGGTACAATGAGCAGTTCTTC CASFLSGGYNEQFF
- few TRBJ1-2 TRBV4-3 TGCGCCAGCAGCCAAGAGACACTTAACTATGGCTACACCTTC CASSQETLNYGYTF